This TCR beta chain emerged from a study of beta chain features in type 1 diabetes. Study outcomes and limitations: Compared with healthy donors, patients appeared to share more similar naive, central memory and regulatory TCRB repertoires.

CDR1 and CDR2 (germline): SGHAT, FQNNGV. This CDR3 is 12 amino acids long. V dropped 5 bases and J dropped 6 bases, with 10 bases sitting between them. As every portion of the isolated RNA was reverse transcribed, the sequencing read expressed TCRB transcripts. TCRdb keeps only in-frame clones here, not all; method: immunoSEQ multiplex PCR. The table lists 300,000 to 350,000 clones, about 18% of them singletons. Remarks on this clone: Antigen unknown.

Staining for CD45RO/CCR7/CD25/CD127/CD95/CD27 allowed sorting of CD4+ naive, central memory, regulatory and stem cell-like memory cells. Post-sort purity exceeded 98% for all sorted populations. This clonotype was sampled from a woman younger than 35 in good health. This chain uses TRBV11-2 with TRBJ1-1; no firm D call. The specimen sequenced was naive CD4+ T cells from blood. CDR3 protein: CASSPIGSEAFF. The CDR3, as DNA: TGTGCCAGCAGCCCCATCGGGTCTGAAGCTTTCTTT.